This TCR beta chain comes out of a study of blood T cell repertoires in COVID-19. For the study at large: Samples representing acute and convalescent COVID-19 were sourced from the United States, Italy and Spain. In each case, the material was cDNA or gDNA derived from T cells, B-cell-depleted T cells, or PBMCs.

Source study methods: Scientists estimated how many nucleated cells there were by amplifying reference gene primers. Measured with immunoSEQ multiplex PCR; TCRdb has only the in-frame clones, and not every one. That table supplies the V and J calls and clone size; D and trimming were determined from the DNA. The data contain under 200,000 clones, around 90% of them singletons. The CDR3 loop spans 12 amino acids. CDR1 is SNHLY, CDR2 FYNNEI, per germline. The V end was cut by 5 bases, the J end by 3 bases, with 8 bases between. This clone is a singleton in its sample. Within the sample, other DNA sequences also encode this same CDR3.

The clonotype comes from a man between 60 and 75 years old with active or convalescent COVID-19. The specimen was peripheral blood. This rearrangement joins TRBV2 to TRBJ2-7, with a tentative D call TRBD1 (7 bases). CDR3 region: CASSQGGYEQYF. CDR3 DNA sequence: TGTGCCAGCAGTCAGGGGGGCTACGAGCAGTACTTC.